This TCR beta chain was found in a study of blood T cell repertoires in COVID-19. Study background: T cells, B-cell-depleted T cells, or PBMCs provided the cDNA or gDNA that served as material.

This clone turned up a few times. V shed 7 bases and J shed 1 base, with 10 bases lying between them. Germline assignment: CDR1 MNHEY and CDR2 SMNVEV (reference sequence). The length of the CDR3 is 13 residues. Everyone who took part was roughly 18 to 89 years old, and they came from 20 to 25 US areas. Researchers sorted participants into cohorts using their self-reported clinical history. Sequencing used immunoSEQ multiplex PCR; TCRdb keeps in-frame clones, though not all of them. The data hold roughly 250,000 clones, with over 75% observed a single time. This clonotype was obtained from a woman under 40 who had recovered from COVID-19. The chain is built from TRBV27 and TRBJ1-1; D not certain. Source material: PBMCs or T cells enriched from blood (not recorded which). The CDR3 sequence is CASTRVGNTEAFF. CDR3 coding DNA: TGTGCCAGCACGAGGGTGGGGAACACTGAAGCTTTCTTT.